This record concerns one T cell receptor (beta chain) sequence. The data derive from a study of blood T cells in healthy people across ages. The authors drew about 10 milliliters of peripheral blood from each donor. Total RNA, at least 6 micrograms per sample, was extracted from PBMCs. The authors ran a second PCR of roughly 7 to 11 cycles using a sample-barcoded 5' primer and a J-beta primer mix. From each sample, at least 3 million paired-end reads containing CDR3 were obtained. TCRdb re-analysed the 5' RACE reads in MiXCR, keeping a single row per CDR3 protein. This sample has some 930,000 distinct CDR3 sequences, with almost 30% found just once. The sample was also linked to a second study, of T cells of mothers and their children. This second study notes: Extracted RNA, in its entirety, went into cDNA synthesis at about 1.5 ug per 15 ul.

The sequence was obtained from a woman in her forties in good health. Sequencing was done on a sample of blood.

In nucleotides, the CDR3 is TGCGCCAGCAACACGCCTGGGCCGAGGACTGAAGCTTTCTTT. Its translation is CASNTPGPRTEAFF. The chain employs TRBV5-1 and TRBJ1-1, with D unclear. Germline CDR1 and CDR2: SGHRS and YFSETQ. The CDR3 is 14 amino acids. Trimming cost V 6 bases and J 5 bases, with 17 bases left between them.